A selection of T cell receptor beta chains follows, all from one sample in a study of blood T cell repertoires in COVID-19. Produced via immunoSEQ multiplex PCR; TCRdb's table is partial and in-frame only. In the table there are approximately 140,000 clones, 80% to 90% of which are singletons. Sequenced: peripheral blood. These receptors were taken from a human donor with acute or convalescent COVID-19. The donor label of this sample is uncertain. Each CDR3 is given with its conserved first and last residue. D genes are given only for firm matches. Clone size is shown for a subset of rows, as once, few, many or a class of expanded clone.

v_gene,j_gene,d_gene,abundance,CDR3nt,CDR3aa
TRBV13,TRBJ1-2,NA,NA,TGTGCCAGCAGCTTGATGGGGGGCTATGGCTACACCTTC,CASSLMGGYGYTF
TRBV2,TRBJ1-2,TRBD1,NA,TGTGCCAGCAGCCTGGGACAGGGGGCCGGTGGCTACACCTTC,CASSLGQGAGGYTF
TRBV6-5,TRBJ2-1,TRBD1,NA,TGTGCCAGCATCTCGACAGGGGGACACAATGAGCAGTTCTTC,CASISTGGHNEQFF
TRBV6-5,TRBJ1-2,NA,NA,TGTGCCAGCAGTTATGTCGGGGCAGGGGCCGGTAGCTACACCTTC,CASSYVGAGAGSYTF
TRBV7-8,TRBJ2-5,NA,NA,TGTGCCAGCAGCTCACAATCAGAGGCTGTCCAAGAGACCCAGTACTTC,CASSSQSEAVQETQYF
TRBV4-1,TRBJ1-2,NA,NA,TGCGCCAGCAGCCAAGCAAGGGGGAGGGATGGCTACACCTTC,CASSQARGRDGYTF
TRBV6-5,TRBJ1-1,NA,NA,TGTGCCAGCAGTACAGACCCAGACGCTGAAGCTTTCTTT,CASSTDPDAEAFF
TRBV2,TRBJ2-1,NA,NA,TGTGCCAGCCTCCCTCTGAGCTCCTACAATGAGCAGTTCTTC,CASLPLSSYNEQFF
TRBV4-1,TRBJ2-7,TRBD1,NA,TGCGCCAGCAGCCAAGTTAAAAGTGTGCACAGGGGTGAGTACGAGCAGTACTTC,CASSQVKSVHRGEYEQYF
TRBV7-9,TRBJ1-4,NA,once,TGTGCCAGCAGCGCTCCAGTTGCAACTAATGAAAAACTGTTTTTT,CASSAPVATNEKLFF
TRBV6-6,TRBJ1-2,NA,NA,TGTGCCAGCAGTTACGGGGCGTCACCCTATGGCTACACCTTC,CASSYGASPYGYTF
TRBV6-5,TRBJ2-1,TRBD1,few,TGTGCCAGCAGTTACTACGGACAGGGCCTGTACAATGAGCAGTTCTTC,CASSYYGQGLYNEQFF
TRBV15,TRBJ1-3,NA,NA,TGTGCCACCAGCAGAGATGGGGGGGCTGGAAACACCATATATTTT,CATSRDGGAGNTIYF
TRBV10-3,TRBJ2-5,TRBD1,NA,TGTGCCATCAGTGGGTTGGGACAGCAAGAGACCCAGTACTTC,CAISGLGQQETQYF
TRBV4-1,TRBJ1-2,NA,NA,TGCGCCAGCAGCCAAGTTGGTCAGGGGATGGGGGGCTACACCTTC,CASSQVGQGMGGYTF
TRBV19,TRBJ1-1,TRBD1,NA,TGTGCCAGTAGTATCATTGAGGACAGGTCCCAGGGGACTGAAGCTTTCTTT,CASSIIEDRSQGTEAFF
TRBV3-1/TRBV3-2,TRBJ1-1,TRBD1,NA,TGTGCCAGCAGTCCGACAGGGAGGAACACTGAAGCTTTCTTT,CASSPTGRNTEAFF
TRBV6-5,TRBJ1-2,TRBD1,NA,TGTGCCAGCAGCGCTACAGGGGATGGCTACACCTTC,CASSATGDGYTF
TRBV30,TRBJ1-2,TRBD1,NA,TGTGCCTGGAGTCCGACAGGGCCCCGCTACACCTTC,CAWSPTGPRYTF
TRBV6-6,TRBJ2-3,NA,NA,TGTGCCAGCAGTAGGGGGGGCAGCACAGATACGCAGTATTTT,CASSRGGSTDTQYF
TRBV25-1,TRBJ2-3,TRBD1,NA,TGTGCCAGCTCCCCGGGACAGGGGGCGATAGATACGCAGTATTTT,CASSPGQGAIDTQYF
TRBV2,TRBJ2-1,TRBD2,NA,TGTGCCAGCAGTGACACAGCGGGGGCCTCTTACAATGAGCAGTTCTTC,CASSDTAGASYNEQFF
TRBV29-1,TRBJ2-2,NA,few,TGCAGCGTTGAAGAGGGGGGGCGAAACACCGGGGAGCTGTTTTTT,CSVEEGGRNTGELFF
TRBV30,TRBJ2-7,NA,NA,TGTGCCTGGAGTTGGGGCTCTGATAGGGAGCAGTACTTC,CAWSWGSDREQYF
TRBV5-1,TRBJ1-3,TRBD1,NA,TGCGCCAGCAGCACTACCGGGACAGGAGGAAACACCATATATTTT,CASSTTGTGGNTIYF
TRBV6-6,TRBJ1-5,TRBD1,NA,TGTGCCAGCGTTGACAGGGTTTCCAATCAGCCCCAGCATTTT,CASVDRVSNQPQHF
TRBV5-1,TRBJ1-4,TRBD1,NA,TGCGCCAGCAGCGCCCCCGGGACAGGGGTTGAAAAACTGTTTTTT,CASSAPGTGVEKLFF
TRBV30,TRBJ1-2,TRBD1,NA,TGTGCCTGGACCACACGGGCAGGGGGCGCGAAAGGCTACACCTTC,CAWTTRAGGAKGYTF
TRBV2,TRBJ1-5,TRBD1,NA,TGTGCCAGCAGGGGACAGGGACATAGCAATCAGCCCCAGCATTTT,CASRGQGHSNQPQHF
TRBV7-3,TRBJ2-1,TRBD2,NA,TGTGCCAGCAGCTGGACTAGCGGGGGCCAGGGTGAGCAGTTCTTC,CASSWTSGGQGEQFF
TRBV4-2,TRBJ1-2,TRBD1,NA,TGTGCCAGCAGCCAGGAGACAGGGGGTCACTATGGCTACACCTTC,CASSQETGGHYGYTF
TRBV9,TRBJ1-3,NA,NA,TGTGCCAGCAGCGATCGAGCCACCATATATTTT,CASSDRATIYF
TRBV29-1,TRBJ2-3,TRBD1,NA,TGCAGCGGCGAAGGGACAGCCACAGATACGCAGTATTTT,CSGEGTATDTQYF
TRBV9,TRBJ1-4,TRBD1,few,TGTGCCAGCAGCCACAGGGGCAATGAAAAACTGTTTTTT,CASSHRGNEKLFF
TRBV30,TRBJ1-5,NA,once,TGTGCCTTCGCAGACAACAATCAGCCCCAGCATTTT,CAFADNNQPQHF
TRBV27,TRBJ2-3,NA,NA,TGTGCCAGCAGTCCTGGGGCCAACCTAAATACGCAGTATTTT,CASSPGANLNTQYF
TRBV4-1,TRBJ1-6,NA,few,TGCGCCAGCAGCCTCTCTAGCTCCTATAATTCACCCCTCCACTTT,CASSLSSSYNSPLHF
TRBV6-1,TRBJ1-1,TRBD1,once,TGTGCCAGCAGTGAATCCGGACAGGGCTACACTGAAGCTTTCTTT,CASSESGQGYTEAFF
TRBV7-6,TRBJ1-1,NA,NA,TGTGCCAGCAGCTATGATTTGGGGGGTCACACTGAAGCTTTCTTT,CASSYDLGGHTEAFF
TRBV6-5,TRBJ1-5,NA,NA,TGTGCCAGCAGTTACATGGGCGCCGGGGAGCCCCAGCATTTT,CASSYMGAGEPQHF
TRBV2,TRBJ1-2,TRBD1,NA,TGTGCCAGCAGTGCTGGAAACAGGGGACTCTATGGCTACACCTTC,CASSAGNRGLYGYTF
TRBV6-5,TRBJ2-3,NA,NA,TGTGCCAGCAGTACTACAGATACGCAGTATTTT,CASSTTDTQYF
TRBV19,TRBJ1-5,NA,NA,TGTGCCAGTAGTATAGCGACGGCGGGTGGAATTGGGCAGCCCCAGCATTTT,CASSIATAGGIGQPQHF
TRBV7-6,TRBJ2-3,TRBD2,few,TGTGCCAGCAGCCCCACGCTTACTCCGGGACTACCAACAGATACGCAGTATTTT,CASSPTLTPGLPTDTQYF
TRBV6-5,TRBJ2-4,NA,once,TGTGCCAGCAGTTACCCCAAAGCGGGAGCCAAAAACATTCAGTACTTC,CASSYPKAGAKNIQYF
TRBV29-1,TRBJ1-3,TRBD1,NA,TGCAGCGTGGGACAGGGGAGAACCATATATTTT,CSVGQGRTIYF
TRBV29-1,TRBJ2-3,TRBD2,NA,TGCAGCGCCTCTAGCGGGGGGGCGGATACGCAGTATTTT,CSASSGGADTQYF